This is a list of T cell receptor beta chains from one sample in a study of beta chain features in type 1 diabetes. Profiled with immunoSEQ multiplex PCR; TCRdb holds only in-frame clones, not every one. This repertoire shows approximately 360,000 clones, around 12% found once; its top ten account for 0.0095% to 0.011%. Sequenced input: naive CD4+ T cells from blood. Receptor source: a woman between 18 and 29 years old with type 1 diabetes. Both conserved end residues are trimmed from each CDR3.

>TRBV28|TRBJ1-2|11
ASSRTGTSTYT
>TRBV6-1|TRBJ2-7|9
ASSSHYEQY
>TRBV2|TRBJ1-3|13
ASSSTGGSGNTIY
>TRBV6-6|TRBJ2-5|12
ASSYPGGAETQY
>TRBV29-1|TRBJ1-1|12
SVERRLANTEAF
>TRBV6-5|TRBJ2-7|13
ASSYSAGETYEQY
>TRBV7-9|TRBJ2-3|14
ASRATRIGRTDTQY
>TRBV7-9|TRBJ1-2|11
ASSLAANYGYT
>TRBV9|TRBJ1-2|9
ASSGTWGYT
>TRBV4-3|TRBJ2-3|11
ASSLRGADTQY
>TRBV5-1|TRBJ1-3|15
ASSLEARSGAGNTIY
>TRBV29-1|TRBJ2-7|11
SVGGAFSYEQY
>TRBV27|TRBJ2-2|18
ASSRKLGLAGSANTGELF
>TRBV18|TRBJ2-2|11
ASESRNTGELF
>TRBV18|TRBJ2-7|13
ASSPYRGQAYEQY
>TRBV7-9|TRBJ2-5|11
ASRSGLQETQY
>TRBV6-5|TRBJ1-5|13
ASGPHRGGNQPQH
>TRBV29-1|TRBJ1-1|12
SVTALAGNTEAF
>TRBV30|TRBJ1-1|14
AWSVRLRVGNTEAF
>TRBV7-9|TRBJ1-2|11
ASSPRDSYGYT
>TRBV5-1|TRBJ2-2|11
ASTGGAPGELF
>TRBV28|TRBJ2-5|12
ASSLPGQGKTQY
>TRBV7-2|TRBJ2-5|10
ASSLLAGTQY
>TRBV7-2|TRBJ2-5|16
ASSSHLRDRVPQETQY
>TRBV6-5|TRBJ1-6|12
ASSPSGGNSPLH
>TRBV15|TRBJ2-1|14
ATSREVGQGGNEQF
>TRBV20-1|TRBJ2-5|9
SALASETQY